This T cell receptor (beta chain) was found in a study of TIL therapy for anti-PD-1-resistant metastatic lung cancer. At the level of the study: Median patient age was 54, ranging 38-75 years. General study results and limits: This highly selected cohort may not generalize to typical lung cancer patients.

The time point was: pre-treatment sample, taken before nivolumab and TIL therapy. The tumor samples were excised metastases, mostly pleural nodules or supraclavicular lymph nodes. Stage 4 NSCLC adults joined between late 2017 and January 2020. Germline CDR1 is SEHNR and CDR2 is FQNEAQ (reference sequence). Trimming shortened V by 5 bases and J by 8 bases, and 15 bases separated the two germline ends. The CDR3 is 14 residues long. On this clone: The antigen remains undetermined.

This was the immunoSEQ v3 assay. Libraries were sequenced to 2 million to 2.5 million read pairs (survey) or about 4.5-6 million (deep). Some clones are missing from TCRdb's copy, which holds only in-frame ones; the method was immunoSEQ multiplex PCR. This repertoire shows about 48,000 clones, just over 70% found once; its top ten account for 5.6%. The source was tumor tissue, collected at baseline. The chain is built from TRBV7-9 and TRBJ1-4; D might be TRBD1 (5 bases). The sequence came from a person between 25 and 80 years old with non-small cell lung cancer. The CDR3 bases are TGTGCCAGCAGCCCCGACGGGGGTGGCGAAAAACTGTTTTTT. Its translation: CASSPDGGGEKLFF. Filled out from reference TRBV7-9 and TRBJ1-4, the complete variable domain reads DTGVSQNPRHKITKRGQNVTFRCDPISEHNRLYWYRQTLGQGPEFLTYFQNEAQLEKSRLLSDRFSAERPKGSFSTLEIQRTEQGDSAMYLCASSPDGGGEKLFFGSGTQLSVL.